What follows are 31 T cell receptor beta chains derived from one specimen sequenced in a study of blood T cell repertoires in COVID-19. Profiled with immunoSEQ multiplex PCR; TCRdb holds only in-frame clones, not every one. The repertoire has 150,000 to 200,000 clones, over 70% of them found once; the top ten carry 15% to 20%. The specimen was peripheral blood. The receptors shown here come from a man aged 55 to 70 with active or convalescent COVID-19.

The V and J genes are TRBV19 and TRBJ1-5; possible D gene TRBD1, 6 bases. Germline V gene sequence: CDR1 LNHDA, CDR2 SQIVND (reference sequence). This CDR3 spans 15 amino acids. Trimming stripped 5 bases from V and 2 bases from J, with 13 bases between. DNA of the CDR3: TGTGCCAGTAGTTTAACAGGGACGGGCAATCAGCCCCAGCATTTT. Protein sequence: CASSLTGTGNQPQHF.

J is TRBJ2-7 and V is TRBV19; TRBD2 matches 7 bases. The CDR3 is made up of 15 amino acids. Germline CDR1 LNHDA, CDR2 SQIVND (reference sequence). J gave up 1 base and V 4 bases, and 7 bases lay outside the gene matches. The CDR3 is CASSSWGRGSYEQYF. In nucleotides, the CDR3 is TGTGCCAGTAGTAGCTGGGGGAGGGGATCCTACGAGCAGTACTTC.

The chain is built from TRBV6-5 and TRBJ2-2; no firm D call. The CDR3 runs to 14 residues. The germline V gene encodes CDR1 MNHEY and CDR2 SVGAGI. V was trimmed by 7 bases and J by 6 bases, leaving 15 bases between them. The CDR3 sequence is CASKAWRGAGELFF. Written as DNA, the CDR3 is TGTGCCAGCAAGGCCTGGCGTGGAGCCGGGGAGCTGTTTTTT.

The chain recombines TRBV18 with TRBJ2-7; tentative D call: TRBD1 (5 bases). Germline CDR1 is KGHSH and CDR2 is LQKENI. Trimming took 4 bases from V and 4 from J, leaving 8 bases between them. The CDR3 length is 12 residues. CDR3 protein: CASSQGNYEQYF. Written as DNA, the CDR3 is TGTGCCAGCTCACAGGGGAATTACGAGCAGTACTTC.

The gene calls are TRBV2 and TRBJ1-2, with D unresolved. The V gene's germline CDR1 is SNHLY and CDR2 FYNNEI. The CDR3 length is 14 residues. V was pared by 0 bases and J by 4 bases, with 9 bases between. The CDR3 is CASSEALEAYGYTF. The CDR3 DNA follows: TGTGCCAGCAGTGAAGCGCTGGAGGCCTATGGCTACACCTTC. Looking up the rest from reference TRBV2 and TRBJ1-2 gives the full variable domain: EPEVTQTPSHQVTQMGQEVILRCVPISNHLYFYWYRQILGQKVEFLVSFYNNEISEKSEIFDDQFSVERPDGSNFTLKIRSTKLEDSAMYFCASSEALEAYGYTFGSGTRLTVV.

The V gene is TRBV5-1, the J gene TRBJ2-2, with D perhaps TRBD1 (6 bases). V gave up 0 bases and J gave up 4 bases, with 10 bases separating them. The CDR3 is made up of 15 amino acids. Germline loops: CDR1 SGHRS, CDR2 YFSETQ. CDR3 amino acids: CASSLGNRATGELFF. The CDR3 region has the DNA TGCGCCAGCAGCTTGGGGAACAGGGCCACCGGGGAGCTGTTTTTT.

V is TRBV7-2 and J is TRBJ1-6, with D hard to call. Germline CDR1 reads SGHTA; CDR2 reads FQGNSA. This CDR3 contains 12 residues. The ends were cut back, 5 bases at V and 10 bases at J, with 9 bases in the middle. CDR3 sequence (DNA): TGTGCCAGCAGCCGACTAGGCTCACCCCTCCACTTT. Encoded protein: CASSRLGSPLHF.

The chain combines TRBV28 with TRBJ2-7, with D maybe TRBD1 (6 bases). Trimming took 4 bases from V and 0 from J, leaving 16 bases between them. The CDR3 runs to 16 residues. In germline, CDR1 is MDHEN, CDR2 SYDVKM. The DNA of the CDR3 is TGTGCCAGCAGTTCGGGCGTGGGACACAGCTCCTACGAGCAGTACTTC. Its translation: CASSSGVGHSSYEQYF.

This clone came up a few times. CDR3 amino acids: CASSWGGPPDTQYF. The DNA of the CDR3 is TGTGCCAGCAGTTGGGGGGGACCCCCAGATACGCAGTATTTT. The rearrangement joins TRBV28 to TRBJ2-3; TRBD2 agrees at 7 bases. The CDR3 runs to 14 residues. V dropped 4 bases and J dropped 4; count of bases not matched to a gene: 5. The germline CDR1 and CDR2 sequences are MDHEN and SYDVKM. The variable domain in full, with the rest retrieved from reference TRBV28 and TRBJ2-3, is DVKVTQSSRYLVKRTGEKVFLECVQDMDHENMFWYRQDPGLGLRLIYFSYDVKMKEKGDIPEGYSVSREKKERFSLILESASTNQTSMYLCASSWGGPPDTQYFGPGTRLTVL.

J is TRBJ2-1 and V is TRBV28; TRBD2 agrees at 10 bases. The CDR3 extends over 20 amino acids. Germline trimming cut 4 bases from V and 7 bases from J; bases unmatched to any gene: 22. CDR1 MDHEN and CDR2 SYDVKM come from the germline V gene. The CDR3 DNA reads as TGTGCCAGCAGTTCGCCCGGCGGGGGCGCAGCGGGAGGGCCCAAAAATGAGCAGTTCTTC. Its translation is CASSSPGGGAAGGPKNEQFF. Supplemented by reference TRBV28 and TRBJ2-1, the full variable domain reads DVKVTQSSRYLVKRTGEKVFLECVQDMDHENMFWYRQDPGLGLRLIYFSYDVKMKEKGDIPEGYSVSREKKERFSLILESASTNQTSMYLCASSSPGGGAAGGPKNEQFFGPGTRLTVL.

The CDR3 DNA reads TGTGCCAGCAGCTTAGATCATGAGACTAGCCTCACAGATACGCAGTATTTT. The encoded protein is CASSLDHETSLTDTQYF. This chain uses TRBV11-3 with TRBJ2-3; TRBD2 agrees at 7 bases. The CDR3 spans 17 residues. Losses at the gene ends were 0 bases for V and 2 bases for J; bases not matched to a gene: 8. Germline V CDR1 and CDR2: SGHNT, YENEEA.

This clone was observed a handful of times. The chain has TRBV7-8 and TRBJ1-1; 11 nucleotides agree with TRBD1. This CDR3 has 13 residues. J gave up 10 bases and V 6 bases, and 7 bases lay outside the gene matches. Per the germline V gene, CDR1 is SGHVS and CDR2 is FQNEAQ. CDR3 DNA sequence: TGTGCCAGCAGACCGTGGACAGGGGGCACAGCTTTCTTT. Its translation is CASRPWTGGTAFF.

The rearrangement joins TRBV9 to TRBJ1-2; no clear D. CDR1 is SGDLS, CDR2 YYNGEE, per germline. V shed 2 bases and J shed 1 base, with 12 bases lying between them. The CDR3 covers 15 residues. In DNA form, the CDR3 reads TGTGCCAGCAGCGTTGGGCCCCGTAATAACTATGGCTACACCTTC. Amino acid sequence: CASSVGPRNNYGYTF.

This chain connects TRBV9 to TRBJ1-5; D possibly corresponds to TRBD1 (5 bases). The V gene lost 3 bases and the J gene lost 6 bases, with 13 bases spanning the gap. The CDR3 has 14 residues. Germline loops: CDR1 SGDLS, CDR2 YYNGEE. CDR3 bases: TGTGCCAGCAGCGGGGGGGGAACAACTCAGCCCCAGCATTTT. It codes for CASSGGGTTQPQHF.

V is TRBV30 and J is TRBJ1-3; TRBD1 matches 7 bases. There are 13 residues in the CDR3. V shed 1 base and J 4 bases; nucleotides not matched to a gene: 1. Germline V gene data show CDR1 as GTSNPN and CDR2 as SVGIG (reference sequence). The CDR3 nucleotides read TGTGCCTGGAGTGGGGGACAGGGAAACACCATATATTTT. Translating gives CAWSGGQGNTIYF.

This clone was seen a single time. The V and J genes are TRBV28 and TRBJ1-1; 7 bases map to TRBD1. This CDR3 comprises 13 residues. Germline loops: CDR1 MDHEN, CDR2 SYDVKM. V was pared by 7 bases and J by 3 bases, with 5 bases of the junction left unmatched. The CDR3 DNA is TGTGCCAGCATAACGGGACAGCACACTGAAGCTTTCTTT. Amino acids: CASITGQHTEAFF.

This chain connects TRBV11-2 to TRBJ1-5; D is perhaps TRBD1 (5 bases). Germline values: CDR1 SGHAT, CDR2 FQNNGV. This CDR3 has 15 amino acids. V was shortened by 5 bases and J by 0 bases, with 11 bases between the two germline ends. The CDR3 nucleotides are TGTGCCAGCAGCCCGACAGCCGATAGCAATCAGCCCCAGCATTTT. It codes for CASSPTADSNQPQHF.

This chain uses TRBV29-1 with TRBJ2-1, with 14 bases identical to TRBD2. J gave up 6 bases and V 4 bases, and 5 bases lay outside the gene matches. The CDR3 is 15 residues long. Per the germline V gene, CDR1 is SQVTM and CDR2 is ANQGSEA. CDR3 in DNA: TGCAGCGTTGTTGGGACTAGCGGGAGCCCCAATGAGCAGTTCTTC. Protein: CSVVGTSGSPNEQFF.

The chain has TRBV7-8 and TRBJ2-1; D is possibly TRBD2 (6 bases). The CDR3 loop spans 16 amino acids. V was trimmed by 3 bases and J by 3 bases, leaving 15 bases between them. CDR1 and CDR2 (germline): SGHVS, FQNEAQ. The CDR3 is CASSLDRRGFYNEQFF. The CDR3 DNA follows: TGTGCCAGCAGCTTGGACCGCCGGGGGTTCTACAATGAGCAGTTCTTC.

In its sample, this clone was seen a few times. The chain carries TRBV5-1 and TRBJ2-3, with D perhaps TRBD2 (8 bases). V was pared by 5 bases and J by 2 bases, with 30 bases between. In germline, CDR1 is SGHRS, CDR2 YFSETQ. The CDR3 consists of 20 residues. For the CDR3, the DNA is TGCGCCAGCAGGCCAGGGGGGGCCCGGGAGGGAGAACCTAACACAGATACGCAGTATTTT. This codes for CASRPGGAREGEPNTDTQYF.

This chain joins TRBV12-3 or TRBV12-4 and TRBJ1-1; perhaps TRBD1 as D (5 bases). V was cut by 8 bases and J by 13 bases, with 11 bases left in between. The CDR3 spans 9 residues. CDR3 residues: CASSRGGFF. DNA for the CDR3: TGTGCCAGCTCCCGGGGGGGTTTCTTT.

This clone has a handful of counts. The CDR3 loop is CATSRDRGYGNTIYF. In DNA, the CDR3 is TGTGCCACCAGCAGAGACAGGGGGTATGGAAACACCATATATTTT. This chain joins TRBV15 and TRBJ1-3, with 7 bases matching TRBD1. CDR1 is LNHNV, CDR2 YYDKDF, per germline (reference sequence). This CDR3 has 15 residues. J lost 3 bases, V lost 0 bases, and 2 bases had no gene match.

The chain has TRBV5-6 and TRBJ1-2; D may be TRBD1 (6 bases). Germline V gene data show CDR1 as SGHDT and CDR2 as YYEEEE. The CDR3 has 12 amino acids. V dropped 4 bases and J dropped 6 bases, with 10 bases sitting between them. CDR3 amino acids: CASSPGHDGYTF. DNA of the CDR3: TGTGCCAGCAGCCCGGGACATGATGGCTACACCTTC.

The rearrangement links TRBV24-1 to TRBJ1-3; tentatively, D is TRBD1 (5 bases). Germline V lookup: CDR1 KGHDR, CDR2 SFDVKD. V was trimmed by 2 bases and J by 4 bases, leaving 14 bases between them. The CDR3 extends over 16 amino acids. The CDR3: CATSDYTGLEGNTIYF. DNA of the CDR3: TGTGCCACCAGTGATTATACAGGCTTGGAAGGAAACACCATATATTTT.

The J gene is TRBJ2-7, the V gene TRBV1; the DNA was not used to check the table's D call, TRBD2. TRBV1 has pseudogene status. CDR3 length equals 19 residues. In nucleotides, the CDR3 is TGCACCAGCACTAGGGGGACTAGCGGGAGGGCGGATGACTCCTACGAGCAGTACTTC. Its translation: CTSTRGTSGRADDSYEQYF.

This clone was picked up one time. The V gene is TRBV6-5, the J gene TRBJ2-7, with 7 bases aligning to TRBD1. Trimming took 0 bases from V and 2 from J; bases not matched to a gene: 4. CDR1 and CDR2 from the germline V gene are MNHEY and SVGAGI. CDR3 size: 15 residues. CDR3 DNA: TGTGCCAGCAGTTACTCACCGGGACAGACCTACGAGCAGTACTTC. Residues: CASSYSPGQTYEQYF.

The chain employs TRBV27 and TRBJ2-7; 9 positions agree with TRBD2. The CDR3 covers 16 residues. The germline CDR1 and CDR2 sequences are MNHEY and SMNVEV (reference sequence). J lost 4 bases, V lost 2 bases, and 9 bases had no gene match. The chain's CDR3 is CASSLGGGRDWYEQYF. CDR3 DNA sequence: TGTGCCAGCAGTTTAGGGGGCGGGAGGGATTGGTACGAGCAGTACTTC.

The chain carries TRBV2 and TRBJ2-1; 10 positions match TRBD1. After removal of 4 bases from V and 9 bases from J, the junction contained 6 bases not matched to a gene. Germline loops: CDR1 SNHLY, CDR2 FYNNEI. This CDR3 is built from 14 residues. CDR3 residues: CASSGTGGIGEQFF. In DNA form, the CDR3 reads TGTGCCAGCAGTGGGACAGGGGGGATCGGTGAGCAGTTCTTC.

V and J are TRBV11-3 and TRBJ2-2; 7 positions match TRBD2. This CDR3 comprises 15 residues. V lost 5 bases and J lost 4; bases outside the gene matches: 7. Germline V gene data show CDR1 as SGHNT and CDR2 as YENEEA. DNA of the CDR3: TGTGCCAGCAGCCGTGGGAGGGCAGCCACCGGGGAGCTGTTTTTT. Translating it yields CASSRGRAATGELFF.

V usage is TRBV27 and J usage is TRBJ2-1; 8 nucleotides align to TRBD2. The CDR3 length is 14 residues. Germline lookup yields CDR1 MNHEY and CDR2 SMNVEV (reference sequence). Trimming took 6 bases from V and 8 from J; bases not matched to a gene: 9. This CDR3 is CASRSGLGIDEQFF. In nucleotides, the CDR3 is TGTGCCAGCAGGTCGGGACTAGGTATAGATGAGCAGTTCTTC.

The chain carries TRBV4-1 and TRBJ2-3, with D hard to call. Per the germline V gene, CDR1 is MGHRA and CDR2 is YSYEKL. With 4 bases removed from V and 0 bases from J, the gap between germline ends came to 11 bases. This CDR3 comprises 15 residues. The CDR3 DNA follows: TGCGCCAGCAGCCGGTTCGGTGAGAGCACAGATACGCAGTATTTT. Its protein product is CASSRFGESTDTQYF.